The source of this T cell receptor beta chain is a study of early T cells in non-severe SARS-CoV-2 infection. TCRdb called the 5' RACE reads again in MiXCR, with one record for every CDR3 protein. This sample has about 34,000 distinct CDR3 sequences, with more than 5% found just once. In its sample, this clonotype was seen many times. Unmatched junction bases numbered 8, after V lost 6 bases and J lost 0 bases. The CDR3 length is 18 residues. Germline CDR1 is LGHNA and CDR2 is YSLEER. The receptor was isolated from an adult who was a healthcare worker with PCR-confirmed SARS-CoV-2 infection or an uninfected control (not recorded which). Sequencing used whole blood. The chain combines TRBV4-3 with TRBJ2-6, with 10 positions matching TRBD1. The CDR3 loop is CASSGGQGSSSGANVLTF. Written as DNA, the CDR3 is TGCGCCAGCAGTGGGGGACAGGGGTCCTCCTCTGGGGCCAACGTCCTGACTTTC.